Sequencing of this T cell receptor (beta chain) was carried out in a study of T cells in Graves' hyperthyroidism and ophthalmopathy. This clonotype was seen at least ten times. TCR beta CDR3 sequences were amplified from RNA transcripts. HTBI primers were the set used in a first-round RT-PCR of the TCR CDR3. TCRdb re-analysed the multiplex PCR reads in MiXCR, keeping a single row per CDR3 protein. The sample has 600,000 to 650,000 distinct CDR3 sequences; roughly 20% are singletons. Each person with ophthalmopathy scored at least 3 on the Clinical Activity Score, reached NOSPECS grade 4 or higher, and had been ill under 3 months. The TCR sequence derives from a man aged 25-45 years with Graves' ophthalmopathy. Material for sequencing was blood.

The DNA for the CDR3 is TGTGCCAGCTCACCAAAGATATCCTACGAGCAGTACTTC. It encodes CASSPKISYEQYF. The J gene is TRBJ2-7, the V gene TRBV18; no reliable D call. The CDR3 spans 13 residues. Between the trimmed V and J ends, which lost 2 bases and 1 base, there was a span of 6 bases. Per the germline V gene, CDR1 is KGHSH and CDR2 is LQKENI. Combining the CDR3 with reference TRBV18 and TRBJ2-7 gives the whole variable domain NAGVMQNPRHLVRRRGQEARLRCSPMKGHSHVYWYRQLPEEGLKFMVYLQKENIIDESGMPKERFSAEFPKEGPSILRIQQVVRGDSAAYFCASSPKISYEQYFGPGTRLTVT.